This TCR beta chain was captured in a study of tumor-infiltrating lymphocytes in primary liver carcinoma. For the study at large: Samples produced roughly 3.5 to 7.5 million productive TCRbeta reads, comparable across tissue types. Study-level results: Left bulk and unsorted, the samples did not allow CD4+ and CD8+ repertoires to be compared. Tumors significantly exceeded blood in top-250-clone fraction (p = 0.039).

This clonotype was seen at least ten times. Its target is unknown. Total RNA (around 0.45 ug) served as template for TCR beta cDNA synthesis primed by a constant-region primer. Investigators got TCR beta libraries out of three nested multiplex PCR rounds, done with slightly modified ARM-PCR. The study ran its first two PCR rounds for roughly 10 cycles each, using TRBV1-TRBV30 forward primers and a C-beta reverse primer. TCRdb fed the multiplex PCR reads into MiXCR, producing one record per CDR3 protein. The top ten hold roughly 8.9% of the sample, which has hundreds of thousands of distinct CDR3 sequences, about 62% seen once. Germline DNA was also extracted, and blood RNA was taken from unsorted whole blood. Before the operation took place, around 4 milliliters of peripheral blood were collected. Germline V lookup: CDR1 MNHEY, CDR2 SVGAGI. The CDR3 totals 13 residues. The V gene lost 6 bases and the J gene lost 7 bases, with 13 bases spanning the gap.

This sequence joins TRBV6-5 and TRBJ2-1; D call uncertain. This clonotype was obtained from a middle-aged man with primary liver carcinoma and hepatitis B virus infection. Sequencing was performed on peripheral blood. The CDR3 coding sequence is TGTGCCAGCAGCGGTTCACGGTGGAATGAGCAGTTCTTC. This gives the protein CASSGSRWNEQFF.